These T cell receptor beta chains were read from a single sample in a study of cytotoxic CD8 clonotypes in ibrutinib-treated CLL. Assay used: immunoSEQ multiplex PCR; TCRdb lists only in-frame clones, some missing. The sample has about 200,000 clones, around 70% seen once. The sample here was PBMCs, taken after 12 months of ibrutinib treatment. Every receptor here comes from a human donor with chronic lymphocytic leukemia. The CDR3 runs from the conserved cysteine through the conserved F or W. Each record gives: clone size, V gene, J gene, D gene, CDR3 DNA, CDR3 protein. The D gene is left open where the match is weak. Size is omitted from some rows. Given values are once, few, many or a class for expanded clones.

abundance: once
v_gene: TRBV27
j_gene: TRBJ2-7
d_gene: NA
CDR3nt: TGTGCCAGCAGTCCGAGGTGGGGGGCCTACGAGCAGTACTTC
CDR3aa: CASSPRWGAYEQYF

abundance: NA
v_gene: TRBV4-1
j_gene: TRBJ2-1
d_gene: NA
CDR3nt: TGCGCCAGCAGCCAAGATGAGGCGAGCCACACTGAGCAGTTCTTC
CDR3aa: CASSQDEASHTEQFF

abundance: NA
v_gene: TRBV2
j_gene: TRBJ1-5
d_gene: NA
CDR3nt: TGTGCCAGCAAGTCTAATTCCTTAGGGCCCCAGCATTTT
CDR3aa: CASKSNSLGPQHF

abundance: NA
v_gene: TRBV5-1
j_gene: TRBJ1-1
d_gene: NA
CDR3nt: TGCGCCAGCAGCTCAACAGGTGGCAACACTGAAGCTTTCTTT
CDR3aa: CASSSTGGNTEAFF

abundance: NA
v_gene: TRBV28
j_gene: TRBJ2-7
d_gene: NA
CDR3nt: TGTGCCAGCAGTTTTACTACCCCGACCACCTTCGAGCAGTACTTC
CDR3aa: CASSFTTPTTFEQYF

abundance: NA
v_gene: TRBV5-6
j_gene: TRBJ1-1
d_gene: NA
CDR3nt: TGTGCCAGCAGCTTAATAGGCAGGGCGAACACTGAAGCTTTCTTT
CDR3aa: CASSLIGRANTEAFF

abundance: NA
v_gene: TRBV6-6
j_gene: TRBJ1-5
d_gene: NA
CDR3nt: TGTGCCAGTAGGACAGACAATCAGCCCCAGCATTTT
CDR3aa: CASRTDNQPQHF

abundance: NA
v_gene: TRBV15
j_gene: TRBJ1-2
d_gene: NA
CDR3nt: TGTGCCACCAGCCCGCCGTTCTGGGGTAACTATGGCTACACCTTC
CDR3aa: CATSPPFWGNYGYTF

abundance: NA
v_gene: TRBV5-1
j_gene: TRBJ2-7
d_gene: NA
CDR3nt: TGCGCCAGCAGCTTGGTTGCTAGTGGACTCAACGAGCAGTACTTC
CDR3aa: CASSLVASGLNEQYF

abundance: NA
v_gene: TRBV29-1
j_gene: TRBJ2-6
d_gene: NA
CDR3nt: TGCAGCGCCCGATGGGGATCCGGGGCCAACGTCCTGACTTTC
CDR3aa: CSARWGSGANVLTF

abundance: NA
v_gene: TRBV5-6
j_gene: TRBJ2-7
d_gene: TRBD1
CDR3nt: TGTGCCAGCAGCCTTGACAGGGGCCACGAGCAGTACTTC
CDR3aa: CASSLDRGHEQYF

abundance: few
v_gene: TRBV15
j_gene: TRBJ2-5
d_gene: NA
CDR3nt: TGTGCCACCAGCAGAGTTCGAGAGACCCAGTACTTC
CDR3aa: CATSRVRETQYF

abundance: NA
v_gene: TRBV11-1
j_gene: TRBJ2-2
d_gene: TRBD1
CDR3nt: TGTGCCAGCAGCTTAGACTGGGACAGGGGCACCGGGGAGCTGTTTTTT
CDR3aa: CASSLDWDRGTGELFF

abundance: few
v_gene: TRBV2
j_gene: TRBJ2-3
d_gene: TRBD2
CDR3nt: TGTGCCAGCACGGGAGGGGGGCTACCAGATACGCAGTATTTT
CDR3aa: CASTGGGLPDTQYF

abundance: NA
v_gene: TRBV4-1
j_gene: TRBJ1-5
d_gene: NA
CDR3nt: TGCGCCAGCAGCCCCTCTATGGTAGGGAGGTTTGGTCAGCCCCAGCATTTT
CDR3aa: CASSPSMVGRFGQPQHF